This T cell receptor beta chain is drawn from a study of T cell responses to AZD1222 COVID-19 vaccine. The study's findings and limits: Repertoire sampling was restricted to post-peak T cell response timepoints.

The repertoire was sequenced with immunoSEQ multiplex PCR; TCRdb's copy has only in-frame clones and lacks some. This table holds about 160,000 clones, 85% to 90% found once. Germline assignment: CDR1 SGHRS and CDR2 YFSETQ. The CDR3 consists of 14 residues. J gave up 6 bases and V 4 bases, and 7 bases lay outside the gene matches. Investigators merged groups given second doses at roughly 4 or roughly 12 weeks. As regards this clone: Its antigen remains unidentified.

The rearrangement links TRBV5-1 to TRBJ2-7; 10 positions agree with TRBD1. This sample comprised peripheral blood, obtained 28 days after the second AZD1222 dose. This receptor was taken from an adult who received the AZD1222 COVID-19 vaccine. The DNA of the CDR3 is TGCGCCAGCAGCCCCGGGACAGGGGCGTCCGAGCAGTACTTC. Translation gives CASSPGTGASEQYF.